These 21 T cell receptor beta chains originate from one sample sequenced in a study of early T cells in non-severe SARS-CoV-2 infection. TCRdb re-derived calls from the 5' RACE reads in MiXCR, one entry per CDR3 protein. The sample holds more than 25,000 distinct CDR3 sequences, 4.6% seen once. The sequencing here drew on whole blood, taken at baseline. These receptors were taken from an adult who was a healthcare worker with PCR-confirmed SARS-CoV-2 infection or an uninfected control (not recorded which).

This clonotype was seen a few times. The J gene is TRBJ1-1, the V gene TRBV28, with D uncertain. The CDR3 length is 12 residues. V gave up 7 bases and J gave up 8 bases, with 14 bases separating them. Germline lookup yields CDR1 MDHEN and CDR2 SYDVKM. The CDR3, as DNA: TGTGCCAGCACCCCGGGGTACGGCGAAGCTTTCTTT. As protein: CASTPGYGEAFF.

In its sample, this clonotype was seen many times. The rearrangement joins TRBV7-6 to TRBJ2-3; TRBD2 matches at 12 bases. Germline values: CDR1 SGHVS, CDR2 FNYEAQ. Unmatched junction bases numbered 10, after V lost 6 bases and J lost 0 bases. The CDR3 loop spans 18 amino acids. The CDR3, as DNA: TGTGCCAGCAGTGAAGGGACTAGCGGGCTCCGGAGCACAGATACGCAGTATTTT. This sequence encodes CASSEGTSGLRSTDTQYF.

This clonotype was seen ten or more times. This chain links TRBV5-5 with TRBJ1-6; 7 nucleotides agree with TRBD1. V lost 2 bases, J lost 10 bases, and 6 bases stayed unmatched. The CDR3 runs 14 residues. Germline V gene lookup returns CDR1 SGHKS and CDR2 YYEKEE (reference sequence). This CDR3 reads CASSFRQGRSPLHF. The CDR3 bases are TGTGCCAGCAGCTTTCGACAGGGCCGATCACCCCTCCACTTT.

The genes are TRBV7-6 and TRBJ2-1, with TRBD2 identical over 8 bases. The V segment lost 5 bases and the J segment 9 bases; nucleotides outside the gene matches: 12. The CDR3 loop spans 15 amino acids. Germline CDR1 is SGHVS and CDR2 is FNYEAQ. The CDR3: CASSPLRAGAGEQFF. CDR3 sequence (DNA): TGTGCCAGCAGCCCCTTAAGAGCGGGAGCGGGTGAGCAGTTCTTC.

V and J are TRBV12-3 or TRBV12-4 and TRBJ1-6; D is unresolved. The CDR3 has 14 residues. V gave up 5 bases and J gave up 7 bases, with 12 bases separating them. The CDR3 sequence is CASSTVGGNSPLHF. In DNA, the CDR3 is TGTGCCAGCAGTACTGTTGGCGGCAATTCACCCCTCCACTTT.

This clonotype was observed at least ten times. This chain's CDR3 is CASSQVPLAGRGTGELFF. The CDR3 coding sequence is TGCGCCAGCAGCCAAGTTCCTCTAGCGGGAAGGGGGACCGGGGAGCTGTTTTTT. The chain combines TRBV4-1 with TRBJ2-2, with TRBD2 matching over 9 bases. The CDR3 has 18 residues. V was clipped by 1 base and J by 5 bases; unmatched bases: 11. Germline lookup yields CDR1 MGHRA and CDR2 YSYEKL.

CDR3 coding DNA: TGCAGTGCCGGAGACAGCAGGGCAGAGACCCAGTACTTC. It translates to CSAGDSRAETQYF. This rearrangement joins TRBV20-1 to TRBJ2-5; tentative D call: TRBD1 (5 bases). Trimming left V 6 bases short and J 4 bases short, with 15 bases between. Germline V gene lookup returns CDR1 DFQATT and CDR2 SNEGSKA (reference sequence). The CDR3 contains 13 residues.

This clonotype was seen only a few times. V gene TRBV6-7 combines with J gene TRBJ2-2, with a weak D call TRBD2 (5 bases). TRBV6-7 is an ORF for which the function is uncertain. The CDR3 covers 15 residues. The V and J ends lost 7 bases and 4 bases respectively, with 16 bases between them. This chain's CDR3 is CASTVPGVPTGELFF. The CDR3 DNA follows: TGTGCCAGCACCGTCCCCGGGGTCCCCACCGGGGAGCTGTTTTTT.

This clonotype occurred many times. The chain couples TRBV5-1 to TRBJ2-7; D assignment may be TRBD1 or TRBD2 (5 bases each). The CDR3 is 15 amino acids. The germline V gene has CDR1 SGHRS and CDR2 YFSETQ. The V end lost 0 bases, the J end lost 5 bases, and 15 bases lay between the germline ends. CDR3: CASSLAEGTFDEQYF. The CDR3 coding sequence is TGCGCCAGCAGCTTGGCCGAAGGGACGTTCGACGAGCAGTACTTC.

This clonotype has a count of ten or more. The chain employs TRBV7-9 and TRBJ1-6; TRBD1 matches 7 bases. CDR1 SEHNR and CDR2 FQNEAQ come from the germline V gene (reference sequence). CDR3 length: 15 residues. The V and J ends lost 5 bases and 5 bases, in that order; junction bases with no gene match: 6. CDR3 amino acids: CASSPEDRDNSPLHF. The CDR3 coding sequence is TGTGCCAGCAGCCCAGAAGACAGGGATAATTCACCCCTCCACTTT.

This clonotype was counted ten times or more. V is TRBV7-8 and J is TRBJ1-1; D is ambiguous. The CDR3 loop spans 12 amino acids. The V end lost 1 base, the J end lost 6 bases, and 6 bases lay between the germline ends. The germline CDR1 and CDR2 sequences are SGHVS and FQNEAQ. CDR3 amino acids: CASSLGVSEAFF. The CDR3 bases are TGTGCCAGCAGCTTAGGAGTCTCTGAAGCTTTCTTT.

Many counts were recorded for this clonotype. The CDR3 DNA sequence: TGTGCCAGCAGCTTGATACCGGGACAGGGAACCTACGAGCAGTACTTC. It translates to CASSLIPGQGTYEQYF. The V and J genes are TRBV5-8 and TRBJ2-7; TRBD1 matches 9 bases. The V gene end was trimmed by 1 base and the J gene end by 2 bases; junction bases not matched to a gene: 7. The CDR3 totals 16 residues. The germline CDR1 and CDR2 sequences are SGHTS and YDEGEE.

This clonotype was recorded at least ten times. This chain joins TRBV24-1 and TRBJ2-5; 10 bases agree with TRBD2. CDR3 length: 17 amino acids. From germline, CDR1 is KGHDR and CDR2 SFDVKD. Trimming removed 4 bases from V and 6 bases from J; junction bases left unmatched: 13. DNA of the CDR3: TGTGCCACCAGTGACCCCTTAGCGGGGGGCGGGGGAAAGACCCAGTACTTC. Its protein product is CATSDPLAGGGGKTQYF.

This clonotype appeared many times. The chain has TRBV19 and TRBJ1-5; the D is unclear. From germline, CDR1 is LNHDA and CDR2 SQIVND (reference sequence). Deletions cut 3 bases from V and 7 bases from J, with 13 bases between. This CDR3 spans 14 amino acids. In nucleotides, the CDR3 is TGTGCCAGTAGTATCGAGCGGCGGGAACAGCCCCAGCATTTT. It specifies CASSIERREQPQHF.

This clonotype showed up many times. The CDR3 region is CASSVSGNTIYF. CDR3 nucleotides: TGTGCCAGCAGCGTTAGTGGAAACACCATATATTTT. The chain couples TRBV9 to TRBJ1-3; no clear D gene. The V gene's germline CDR1 is SGDLS and CDR2 YYNGEE. The CDR3 contains 12 residues. With 2 bases removed from V and 3 bases from J, the gap between germline ends came to 3 bases.

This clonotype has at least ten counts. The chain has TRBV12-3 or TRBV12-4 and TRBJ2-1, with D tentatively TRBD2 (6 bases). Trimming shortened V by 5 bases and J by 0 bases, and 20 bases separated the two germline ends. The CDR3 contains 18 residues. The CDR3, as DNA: TGTGCCAGCAGTGCGTCCTCCGGGACTGGAAGCTCCTACAATGAGCAGTTCTTC. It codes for CASSASSGTGSSYNEQFF.

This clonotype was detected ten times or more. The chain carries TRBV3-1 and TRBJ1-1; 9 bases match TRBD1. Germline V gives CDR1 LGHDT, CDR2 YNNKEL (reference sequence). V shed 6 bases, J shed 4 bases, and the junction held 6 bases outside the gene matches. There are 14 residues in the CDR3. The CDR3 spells CASRQQTGGTEAFF. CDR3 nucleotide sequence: TGTGCCAGCAGACAACAGACAGGGGGCACTGAAGCTTTCTTT. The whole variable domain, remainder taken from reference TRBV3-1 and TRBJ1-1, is DTAVSQTPKYLVTQMGNDKSIKCEQNLGHDTMYWYKQDSKKFLKIMFSYNNKELIINETVPNRFSPKSPDKAHLNLHINSLELGDSAVYFCASRQQTGGTEAFFGQGTRLTVV.

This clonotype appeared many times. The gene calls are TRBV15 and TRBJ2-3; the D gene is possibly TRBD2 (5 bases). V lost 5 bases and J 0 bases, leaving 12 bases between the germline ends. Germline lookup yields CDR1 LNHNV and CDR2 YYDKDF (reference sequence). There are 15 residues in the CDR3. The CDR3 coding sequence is TGTGCCACCAGCCAAGGATGGAGGAGCACAGATACGCAGTATTTT. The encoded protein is CATSQGWRSTDTQYF. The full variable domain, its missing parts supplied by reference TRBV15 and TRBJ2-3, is DAMVIQNPRYQVTQFGKPVTLSCSQTLNHNVMYWYQQKSSQAPKLLFHYYDKDFNNEADTPDNFQSRRPNTSFCFLDIRSPGLGDTAMYLCATSQGWRSTDTQYFGPGTRLTVL.

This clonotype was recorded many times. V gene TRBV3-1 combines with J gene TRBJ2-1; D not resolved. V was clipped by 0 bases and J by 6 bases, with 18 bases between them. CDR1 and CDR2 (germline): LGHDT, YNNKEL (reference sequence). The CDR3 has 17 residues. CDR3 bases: TGTGCCAGCAGCCAAGAACCCCGAATATTCGCCGCCAATGAGCAGTTCTTC. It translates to CASSQEPRIFAANEQFF.

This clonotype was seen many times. CDR3 sequence: CSATPQGREQYF. The CDR3, as DNA: TGCAGTGCTACACCACAGGGCCGGGAGCAGTACTTC. This sequence joins TRBV20-1 and TRBJ2-7; weak D call: TRBD1 (6 bases). This CDR3 contains 12 residues. V was cut by 4 bases and J by 7 bases, with 14 bases left in between. The V gene's germline CDR1 is DFQATT and CDR2 SNEGSKA (reference sequence).

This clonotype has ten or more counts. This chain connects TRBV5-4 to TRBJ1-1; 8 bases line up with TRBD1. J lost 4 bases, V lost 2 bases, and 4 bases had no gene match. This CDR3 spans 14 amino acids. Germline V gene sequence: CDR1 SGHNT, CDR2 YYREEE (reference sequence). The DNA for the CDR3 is TGTGCCAGCAGCTTTCAGGGGGCTACCACTGAAGCTTTCTTT. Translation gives CASSFQGATTEAFF.